A single sample gave rise to the 20 T cell receptor beta chains below, sequenced in a study of early T cells in non-severe SARS-CoV-2 infection. TCRdb fed the 5' RACE reads into MiXCR, producing one record per CDR3 protein. The sample has 23,000 or so distinct CDR3 sequences; around 5.2% are singletons. Sequencing was performed on whole blood. The receptor source for this set is an adult who was a healthcare worker with PCR-confirmed SARS-CoV-2 infection or an uninfected control (not recorded which).

This clonotype was found a few times. J is TRBJ2-7 and V is TRBV6-5; D possibly matches TRBD1 or TRBD2 (7 bases each). The CDR3 consists of 13 residues. Germline CDR1 is MNHEY and CDR2 is SVGAGI. Trimming cost V 6 bases and J 3 bases, with 12 bases left between them. The CDR3 reads CASRDRDYYEQYF. The CDR3 DNA follows: TGTGCCAGCAGAGACAGGGACTACTACGAGCAGTACTTC.

This clonotype occurred a few times. The chain uses TRBV27 and TRBJ2-7, with 9 positions matching TRBD1. The V segment lost 2 bases and the J segment 7 bases; nucleotides outside the gene matches: 6. CDR1 and CDR2 (germline): MNHEY, SMNVEV (reference sequence). CDR3 size: 14 residues. The CDR3 is CASSLGTGFGEQYV. CDR3 coding DNA: TGTGCCAGCAGTTTAGGGACAGGGTTCGGGGAGCAGTACGTC.

This clonotype was counted many times. V usage is TRBV24-1 and J usage is TRBJ2-7; D perhaps matches TRBD1 (6 bases). Germline lookup yields CDR1 KGHDR and CDR2 SFDVKD. V was trimmed by 4 bases and J by 3 bases, leaving 15 bases between them. The CDR3 is made up of 15 amino acids. The CDR3 sequence: CATSDTRTGSYEQYF. Here the CDR3 DNA reads TGTGCCACCAGTGACACCCGCACAGGGAGCTACGAGCAGTACTTC.

This clonotype was recorded at least ten times. V gene TRBV11-2 combines with J gene TRBJ2-7; D gene uncertain. CDR1 and CDR2 (germline): SGHAT, FQNNGV. V lost 1 base and J lost 6, with 7 bases in between. The CDR3 has 12 amino acids. The CDR3 spells CASSLGVGEQYV. The CDR3 bases are TGTGCCAGCAGCTTAGGGGTAGGCGAGCAGTACGTC.

There are many counts of this clonotype. V and J are TRBV19 and TRBJ1-5; the D is unclear. Germline CDR1 LNHDA, CDR2 SQIVND (reference sequence). This CDR3 contains 14 residues. V dropped 6 bases and J dropped 5 bases, with 14 bases sitting between them. In DNA form, the CDR3 reads TGTGCCAGTAGAGAGTCCGGCGGACATCAGCCCCAGCATTTT. It specifies CASRESGGHQPQHF.

In this sample, this clonotype turned up many times. This chain joins TRBV27 and TRBJ2-7; the match to TRBD2 covers 8 bases. Looked up from germline, CDR1 is MNHEY and CDR2 is SMNVEV (reference sequence). The CDR3 is 14 residues long. Unmatched junction bases numbered 8, after V lost 5 bases and J lost 5 bases. Here the CDR3 reads CASSPGTRVNEQYF. The CDR3 DNA sequence: TGTGCCAGCAGTCCCGGGACTAGGGTTAACGAGCAGTACTTC.

This clonotype was seen a handful of times. The rearrangement uses TRBV18 and TRBJ2-7; 14 bases match TRBD2. The germline V gene has CDR1 KGHSH and CDR2 LQKENI. V shed 5 bases, J shed 6 bases, and the junction held 6 bases outside the gene matches. This CDR3 spans 15 amino acids. This CDR3 reads CASSGTSGRIGEQYV. CDR3 DNA: TGTGCCAGCTCAGGGACTAGCGGGAGAATAGGCGAGCAGTACGTC.

This clonotype appeared many times. The genes are TRBV2 and TRBJ2-1, with 8 bases lining up with TRBD2. CDR1 is SNHLY, CDR2 FYNNEI, per germline. The CDR3 has 14 residues. After removal of 8 bases from V and 0 bases from J, the junction contained 3 bases not matched to a gene. The CDR3: CASSSGSSYNEQFF. In DNA form, the CDR3 reads TGTGCCAGCTCCAGCGGGAGCTCCTACAATGAGCAGTTCTTC. The full variable domain, rest sourced from reference TRBV2 and TRBJ2-1, is EPEVTQTPSHQVTQMGQEVILRCVPISNHLYFYWYRQILGQKVEFLVSFYNNEISEKSEIFDDQFSVERPDGSNFTLKIRSTKLEDSAMYFCASSSGSSYNEQFFGPGTRLTVL.

This clonotype was observed at least ten times. This CDR3 is CASSIPGGEQYF. CDR3 bases: TGTGCCAGCAGCATTCCAGGGGGCGAGCAGTACTTC. The V gene is TRBV7-9, the J gene TRBJ2-7; 7 bases fit TRBD1. The CDR3 covers 12 residues. Germline loops: CDR1 SEHNR, CDR2 FQNEAQ (reference sequence). Trimming cost V 5 bases and J 6 bases; bases outside gene matches: 4.

The sample holds a few counts of this clonotype. V and J are TRBV6-1 and TRBJ2-1; D is ambiguous. Germline V gene lookup returns CDR1 MNHNS and CDR2 SASEGT. The CDR3 sequence is 14 residues long. Trimming shortened V by 2 bases and J by 5 bases, and 10 bases separated the two germline ends. The CDR3 loop is CASSELAPDNEQFF. CDR3 DNA: TGTGCCAGCAGTGAACTGGCGCCCGACAATGAGCAGTTCTTC.

The V call is TRBV6-6, the J call TRBJ2-7; D perhaps matches TRBD1 (5 bases). The CDR3 sequence is 16 residues long. V was cut by 0 bases and J by 3 bases, with 15 bases left in between. Germline values: CDR1 MNHNY, CDR2 SVGAGI (reference sequence). The CDR3 loop reads CASSYSNGASGYEQYF. The CDR3 DNA reads TGTGCCAGCAGTTACTCGAATGGGGCATCTGGCTACGAGCAGTACTTC.

This clonotype has at least ten counts. This rearrangement joins TRBV5-5 to TRBJ2-3; D is undetermined. With 1 base removed from V and 2 bases from J, the gap between germline ends came to 5 bases. CDR3 length equals 13 residues. Germline assignment: CDR1 SGHKS and CDR2 YYEKEE (reference sequence). The CDR3 spells CASSLLPTDTQYF. CDR3 nucleotides: TGTGCCAGCAGCTTGCTCCCCACAGATACGCAGTATTTT.

This clonotype appeared a few times. An end of the junction differs from the germline gene, which may be a read error. The chain couples TRBV7-7 to TRBJ2-1; D might be TRBD2 (5 bases). The CDR3 is 14 amino acids. Germline-derived CDR1 and CDR2 are SSHAT and FNYEAQ (reference sequence). The CDR3 loop is CASSLYRDYNEQFF. The DNA of the CDR3 is TGTGCTAGCAGCTTATATCGGGACTACAATGAGCAGTTCTTC. Drawing the rest from reference TRBV7-7 and TRBJ2-1, the complete variable domain is GAGVSQSPRYKVTKRGQDVTLRCDPISSHATLYWYQQALGQGPEFLTYFNYEAQPDKSGLPSDRFSAERPEGSISTLTIQRTEQRDSAMYRCASSLYRDYNEQFFGPGTRLTVL.

This clonotype was counted at least ten times. This chain connects TRBV7-2 to TRBJ2-2, with 9 bases aligning to TRBD2. CDR1 is SGHTA, CDR2 FQGNSA, per germline. CDR3 length: 16 amino acids. With V trimmed by 2 bases and J by 4 bases, 5 bases remained unmatched. CDR3 in DNA: TGTGCCAGCAGCTTAACAGCGGGAGGTAGCACCGGGGAGCTGTTTTTT. Protein: CASSLTAGGSTGELFF.

This clonotype was counted ten times or more. V is TRBV25-1 and J is TRBJ2-3, with a tentative D call TRBD2 (6 bases). The CDR3 totals 17 residues. Deletions cut 1 base from V and 0 bases from J, with 14 bases between. The germline gives CDR1 MGHDK, CDR2 SYGVNS. The CDR3, as DNA: TGTGCCAGCAGTGAATTGGGTGACGGGAGCAGCACAGATACGCAGTATTTT. It yields the protein CASSELGDGSSTDTQYF. Filled out from reference TRBV25-1 and TRBJ2-3, the complete variable domain reads EADIYQTPRYLVIGTGKKITLECSQTMGHDKMYWYQQDPGMELHLIHYSYGVNSTEKGDLSSESTVSRIRTEHFPLTLESARPSHTSQYLCASSELGDGSSTDTQYFGPGTRLTVL.

Many counts were recorded for this clonotype. The chain employs TRBV9 and TRBJ2-7; no definite D call. The CDR3 extends over 12 amino acids. Germline CDR1 SGDLS, CDR2 YYNGEE. V gave up 0 bases and J gave up 3 bases, with 4 bases separating them. CDR3 in amino acids: CASSVGIYEQYV. CDR3 nucleotide sequence: TGTGCCAGCAGCGTAGGGATCTACGAGCAGTACGTC.

This clonotype has a count of ten or more. The chain has TRBV7-8 and TRBJ1-6; D not resolved. Trimming stripped 5 bases from V and 8 bases from J, with 13 bases between. The CDR3 length is 14 residues. Germline CDR1 reads SGHVS; CDR2 reads FQNEAQ. In DNA, the CDR3 is TGTGCCAGCAGCCTTAACGCCCGGGATTCACCCCTCCACTTT. As protein: CASSLNARDSPLHF.

The chain is built from TRBV2 and TRBJ2-1, with TRBD2 matching over 9 bases. The V gene end was trimmed by 6 bases and the J gene end by 3 bases; junction bases not matched to a gene: 9. Germline assignment: CDR1 SNHLY and CDR2 FYNNEI. This CDR3 region has 16 residues. The CDR3 coding sequence is TGTGCCAGCAGGTGGTCTAGCGGGACCAACTACAATGAGCAGTTCTTC. The encoded protein is CASRWSSGTNYNEQFF.

Many counts were recorded for this clonotype. The chain links TRBV6-2 or TRBV6-3 to TRBJ2-4, with TRBD2 matching 7 bases. Losses at the gene ends were 0 bases for V and 5 bases for J; bases not matched to a gene: 7. CDR3 size: 16 residues. Germline V lookup: CDR1 MNHEY, CDR2 SVGEGT. The CDR3 DNA reads TGTGCCAGCAGTTACTCGCTGGGACGGGAGGAAAACATTCAGTACTTC. This gives the protein CASSYSLGREENIQYF.

This clonotype turned up a few times. This chain uses TRBV7-9 with TRBJ2-3; possible D gene TRBD2, 6 bases. Germline V gene data show CDR1 as SEHNR and CDR2 as FQNEAQ (reference sequence). Trimming cost V 5 bases and J 0 bases, with 12 bases left between them. The length of the CDR3 is 15 residues. DNA of the CDR3: TGTGCCAGCAGCATGACTAGGGGTAGCACAGATACGCAGTATTTT. This codes for CASSMTRGSTDTQYF.